Below, 3 T cell receptor beta chains from the same sample are listed, as sequenced in a study of T cells in Graves' hyperthyroidism and ophthalmopathy. Regions amplified from RNA transcripts were the TCR beta CDR3 regions. Using the HTBI primer set, a first-round RT-PCR was run on the TCR CDR3. TCRdb re-analysed the multiplex PCR reads in MiXCR, keeping a single row per CDR3 protein. In the table there are fewer than 300,000 distinct CDR3 sequences, 25% to 30% of which are singletons. Specimen: blood. All receptors derive from a man aged 35-49 years with Graves' hyperthyroidism that later progressed to Graves' ophthalmopathy.

The sample holds many counts of this clonotype. This chain links TRBV27 with TRBJ1-5; maybe TRBD1 (5 bases). Germline CDR1 and CDR2: MNHEY and SMNVEV (reference sequence). Deletions cut 8 bases from V and 3 bases from J, with 14 bases between. The CDR3 has 14 residues. CDR3 protein: CASGRDGLNQPQHF. CDR3 coding DNA: TGTGCCAGCGGAAGGGACGGGCTCAATCAGCCCCAGCATTTT.

At least ten counts were recorded for this clonotype. This chain connects TRBV11-3 to TRBJ2-5; 9 nucleotides align to TRBD2. The CDR3 covers 17 residues. V trimming: 1 base; J trimming: 0 bases; junction bases outside the gene matches: 6. Germline V gives CDR1 SGHNT, CDR2 YENEEA. The CDR3 loop is CASSLGELAGDQETQYF. DNA of the CDR3: TGTGCCAGCAGCTTAGGCGAACTAGCGGGCGACCAAGAGACCCAGTACTTC.

The table lists this clonotype with many counts. CDR3 nucleotides: TGTGCCAGCAGCTACCCACTAGCGGGGAGCTCTGGGGCCAACGTCCTGACTTTC. It specifies CASSYPLAGSSGANVLTF. The rearrangement links TRBV11-2 to TRBJ2-6; 10 nucleotides match TRBD2. This CDR3 has 18 amino acids. The germline V gene encodes CDR1 SGHAT and CDR2 FQNNGV. V was clipped by 4 bases and J by 0 bases; unmatched bases: 6.